This T cell receptor (beta chain) was identified during a study of T-cell reconstitution after alpha-beta-depleted transplantation in children. Unique molecular identifiers were built into the TCRbeta library. One entry per CDR3 protein, called by TCRdb with MiXCR from the PCR reads. The table lists roughly 300,000 distinct CDR3 sequences, 10% of them singletons. This CDR3 has 13 residues. Germline V CDR1 and CDR2: MGHRA, YSYEKL. V lost 1 base, J lost 10 bases, and 13 bases lay in between. The starting material was PBMCs from the stem cell graft donor, obtained from the stem cell graft. This chain connects TRBV4-1 to TRBJ1-1; D is perhaps TRBD1 (5 bases). The receptor was isolated from a human donor who donated a stem cell graft to a child with acute lymphoblastic leukemia. The CDR3 protein is CASSQVRRDSAFF. The CDR3 DNA reads TGCGCCAGCAGCCAAGTCCGCCGGGACTCAGCTTTCTTT.